The rows below give T cell receptor beta chains drawn from one sample of a study of response to subunit inactivated influenza vaccine. TCRdb reprocessed the RT-PCR reads via MiXCR and lists one record per CDR3 protein. The table records over 150,000 distinct CDR3 sequences, roughly a tenth of them present only once. The sample was CD8+ T cells sorted from PBMCs, taken around 25 months after vaccination. The source of these receptors is a man between 50 and 75 years old who received an inactivated influenza vaccine. Each CDR3 is given with its conserved first and last residue. A D gene is named only where the DNA matches it firmly. A row's size may be missing; if present it is once, few, many or a size class.

V: TRBV20-1
D: -
J: TRBJ1-5
size: -
DNA: TGCAGTGCCCCACCAGGGATAAATCAGCCCCGGCATTTT
CDR3: CSAPPGINQPRHF

V: TRBV11-2
D: -
J: TRBJ2-1
size: -
DNA: TGTGCCAGCAGCTTAGGGGGGGCAGGAGCTGAGCAGTTCTTC
CDR3: CASSLGGAGAEQFF

V: TRBV7-8
D: -
J: TRBJ2-7
size: -
DNA: TGTGCCAGCAGCCCGAAAGGGTCTAGCGACGAGCAGTACTTC
CDR3: CASSPKGSSDEQYF

V: TRBV7-9
D: -
J: TRBJ1-1
size: many
DNA: TGTGCCAGCAGCTTAGGCGAGATGACTGAAGCTTTCTTT
CDR3: CASSLGEMTEAFF

V: TRBV7-2
D: -
J: TRBJ1-4
size: -
DNA: TGTGCCAGCAGCCAACAAGGCCGGGGGCGTAGTGAAAAACTGTTTTTT
CDR3: CASSQQGRGRSEKLFF

V: TRBV7-7
D: TRBD1
J: TRBJ1-3
size: few
DNA: TGTGCTAGCAGCCCACTGGACAGGGGGACAGACACCATATATTTT
CDR3: CASSPLDRGTDTIYF

V: TRBV6-6
D: -
J: TRBJ2-3
size: -
DNA: TGTGCCAGCAGTTACCCCTCCGGGGATACGCAGTATTTT
CDR3: CASSYPSGDTQYF

V: TRBV5-6
D: -
J: TRBJ1-5
size: -
DNA: TGTGCCAGCAGCTTGACTGGTGATTGGCAGCCCCAGCATTTT
CDR3: CASSLTGDWQPQHF

V: TRBV29-1
D: -
J: TRBJ2-7
size: -
DNA: TGCAGCTACTCGGACAACTCCTACGAGCAGTACTTC
CDR3: CSYSDNSYEQYF

V: TRBV20-1
D: -
J: TRBJ2-7
size: -
DNA: TGCAGTGCTTCTTGGGAGAGGGACTACGAGCAGTACTTC
CDR3: CSASWERDYEQYF

V: TRBV29-1
D: -
J: TRBJ2-7
size: -
DNA: TGCAGCGCCCTTATCGGGATGGTTACCCACGAGCAGTACTTC
CDR3: CSALIGMVTHEQYF

V: TRBV5-6
D: -
J: TRBJ2-7
size: -
DNA: TGTGCCAGCAGTTTGGGGAGCCCCGAGCAGTACTTC
CDR3: CASSLGSPEQYF

V: TRBV6-5
D: TRBD1
J: TRBJ2-1
size: many
DNA: TGTGCCAGCAGTTACGGGACAGGATTCTACAATGAGCAGTTCTTC
CDR3: CASSYGTGFYNEQFF

V: TRBV12-3/TRBV12-4
D: TRBD1
J: TRBJ1-5
size: -
DNA: TGTGCCAGCAGAACAGGGGGCAGTCAGCCCCAGCATTTT
CDR3: CASRTGGSQPQHF

V: TRBV6-1
D: TRBD2
J: TRBJ2-3
size: few
DNA: TGTGCCAGCAGTGAAGCGCGGGGACTAGCGGGAGCAAAGGATACGCAGTATTTT
CDR3: CASSEARGLAGAKDTQYF

V: TRBV4-3
D: -
J: TRBJ2-3
size: few
DNA: TGCGCCAGCAGCCAAGTAGCGGTCACAGATACGCAGTATTTT
CDR3: CASSQVAVTDTQYF

V: TRBV5-6
D: -
J: TRBJ2-2
size: -
DNA: TGTGCCAGCAGCTTGGGCCGGGAGCTGTTTTTT
CDR3: CASSLGRELFF

V: TRBV2
D: -
J: TRBJ2-2
size: few
DNA: TGTGCCAGCACTTTCACCGGCTTGAACACCGGGGAGCTGTTTTTT
CDR3: CASTFTGLNTGELFF

V: TRBV7-8
D: -
J: TRBJ1-1
size: few
DNA: TGTGCCAGCAGCCATAGGTCGGTAGATCTATCTGAAGCTTTCTTT
CDR3: CASSHRSVDLSEAFF

V: TRBV7-9
D: TRBD1
J: TRBJ2-1
size: many
DNA: TGTGCCAGCAGCTTAACGTTCGGGACAGGGCCCCATGAGCAGTTCTTC
CDR3: CASSLTFGTGPHEQFF

V: TRBV19
D: -
J: TRBJ2-7
size: -
DNA: TGTGCCAGTAGCGATGAGGGTGCTTTTGACTACTACGAGCAGTACTTC
CDR3: CASSDEGAFDYYEQYF

V: TRBV29-1
D: -
J: TRBJ2-1
size: -
DNA: TGCAGCGTTGAGCGGGCCCCCCAACATGAGCAGTTCTTC
CDR3: CSVERAPQHEQFF

V: TRBV5-1
D: -
J: TRBJ2-5
size: -
DNA: TGCGCCAGCAGCCTGTGGCAAGAGACCCAGTACTTC
CDR3: CASSLWQETQYF

V: TRBV2
D: TRBD2
J: TRBJ2-1
size: few
DNA: TGTGCCAGCAGTGATGCAGGGAGGGGAAACAATGAGCAGTTCTTC
CDR3: CASSDAGRGNNEQFF

V: TRBV5-1
D: TRBD2
J: TRBJ2-1
size: medium-sized
DNA: TGCGCCAGCAGCTCTGGACTAGCGGGAGATATTAATGATGAGCAGTTCTTC
CDR3: CASSSGLAGDINDEQFF

V: TRBV12-3/TRBV12-4
D: -
J: TRBJ2-7
size: few
DNA: TGTGCCAGCAGTTTAGGAGGGTTCCACGAGCAGTACTTC
CDR3: CASSLGGFHEQYF

V: TRBV6-2/TRBV6-3
D: -
J: TRBJ2-1
size: many
DNA: TGTGCCAGCAGTACGACTGTATACAATGAGCAGTTCTTC
CDR3: CASSTTVYNEQFF

V: TRBV6-5
D: -
J: TRBJ2-3
size: -
DNA: TGTGCCAGCAGTTACTCTGTTAGGGACGCAGATACGCAGTATTTT
CDR3: CASSYSVRDADTQYF

V: TRBV5-5
D: -
J: TRBJ1-6
size: few
DNA: TGTGCCAGCAGCTTGGGACAGAACCATAATTCACCCCTCCACTTT
CDR3: CASSLGQNHNSPLHF

V: TRBV27
D: -
J: TRBJ2-3
size: -
DNA: TGTGCCAGCAGTCCTCACACAGATACGCAGTATTTT
CDR3: CASSPHTDTQYF

V: TRBV7-9
D: TRBD2
J: TRBJ2-7
size: -
DNA: TGTGCCAGCAGCCAGACTAGCGTTTACTACGAGCAGTACTTC
CDR3: CASSQTSVYYEQYF

V: TRBV6-4
D: -
J: TRBJ2-2
size: few
DNA: TGTGCCAGCAGTGCGAGCTACACCGGGGAGCTGTTTTTT
CDR3: CASSASYTGELFF

V: TRBV27
D: -
J: TRBJ2-3
size: -
DNA: TGTGCCAGCAGTCTCTCCTTGGGAGCAGATACGCAGTATTTT
CDR3: CASSLSLGADTQYF

V: TRBV7-9
D: TRBD1
J: TRBJ2-1
size: once
DNA: TGTGCCAGCAGCGATACAGGGGGCAATGAGCAGTTCTTC
CDR3: CASSDTGGNEQFF

V: TRBV27
D: TRBD2
J: TRBJ2-1
size: few
DNA: TGTGCCAGCAGACCCGATAGCGGGAAGCTATACAATGAGCAGTTCTTC
CDR3: CASRPDSGKLYNEQFF

V: TRBV6-2/TRBV6-3
D: -
J: TRBJ2-3
size: many
DNA: TGTGCCAGCAGTTACGGATCCGGGGATACGCAGTATTTT
CDR3: CASSYGSGDTQYF

V: TRBV28
D: -
J: TRBJ2-7
size: -
DNA: TGTGCCAGCAGTTTTACAGGGAGGTACGAGCAGTACTTC
CDR3: CASSFTGRYEQYF

V: TRBV6-1
D: -
J: TRBJ1-5
size: many
DNA: TGTGCCAGCAGCCCTACTACAGGCCCCAATCAGCCCCAGCATTTT
CDR3: CASSPTTGPNQPQHF

V: TRBV9
D: -
J: TRBJ2-1
size: -
DNA: TGTGCCAGCAGCCCCCAAGATGCTGGGGGTAGTGAGCAGTTCTTC
CDR3: CASSPQDAGGSEQFF

V: TRBV5-1
D: TRBD1
J: TRBJ1-5
size: few
DNA: TGCGCCAGCAGCCCGGGGACAGGGACATATAGCAATCAGCCCCAGCATTTT
CDR3: CASSPGTGTYSNQPQHF

V: TRBV28
D: -
J: TRBJ2-7
size: many
DNA: TGTGCCAGCAGAACAGCGACTGACTCCTACGAGCAGTACTTC
CDR3: CASRTATDSYEQYF

V: TRBV12-3/TRBV12-4
D: TRBD1
J: TRBJ1-5
size: once
DNA: TGTGCCAGCAGTCCGACCACAGGGGGTGGCAATCAGCCCCAGCATTTT
CDR3: CASSPTTGGGNQPQHF

V: TRBV2
D: -
J: TRBJ2-7
size: -
DNA: TGTGCCAGCAGTGTGAACCGCTACGAGCAGTACTTC
CDR3: CASSVNRYEQYF

V: TRBV6-1
D: TRBD1
J: TRBJ2-7
size: -
DNA: TGTGCCAGCACCGATAGCGGGACAGGGGGCTGGAACGAGCAGTACTTC
CDR3: CASTDSGTGGWNEQYF

V: TRBV27
D: -
J: TRBJ2-3
size: few
DNA: TGTGCCAGCACCCCCCGAGTGGGCGAGAGGAAAGATACGCAGTATTTT
CDR3: CASTPRVGERKDTQYF

V: TRBV5-8
D: -
J: TRBJ2-2
size: few
DNA: TGTGCCAGCAGCTGGATCGAGACCGGGGAGCTGTTTTTT
CDR3: CASSWIETGELFF

V: TRBV28
D: -
J: TRBJ1-1
size: -
DNA: TGTGCCAGCAGTCCTATTCTTGACACTGAAGCTTTCTTT
CDR3: CASSPILDTEAFF

V: TRBV12-3/TRBV12-4
D: TRBD1
J: TRBJ2-5
size: many
DNA: TGTGCCAGCAGTTTATGGGACAGGGGGCCCAGTGAGACCCAGTACTTC
CDR3: CASSLWDRGPSETQYF

V: TRBV12-3/TRBV12-4
D: -
J: TRBJ2-3
size: many
DNA: TGTGCCAGCAGTTTAGACGGGAGCCCCACAGATACGCAGTATTTT
CDR3: CASSLDGSPTDTQYF